This TCR beta chain derives from a study of regulatory T cells in long-lasting Graves disease. Overall study: Antithyroid drug intake by newly diagnosed Graves' patients had lasted under 3 months.

The time point was: newly diagnosed GD, antithyroid drugs for less than 3 months. PBMCs were the source of the RNA used for TCR sequencing. Investigators prepared the TCR beta libraries by applying iRepertoire HTBI primers and Arm-PCR of CDR3 regions. TCRdb re-derived calls from the multiplex PCR reads in MiXCR, one entry per CDR3 protein. Of approximately 440,000 distinct CDR3 sequences detected, about a sixth appear once; the ten largest clones hold 9.5% to 15%. With respect to this clonotype: With a much larger clone just one base away, this may be a read error.

V gave up 2 bases and J gave up 13 bases, with 18 bases separating them. Germline V CDR1 and CDR2: DFQATT, SNEGSKA (reference sequence). The CDR3 covers 13 residues. These data also featured in a second study, about T cells in Graves' hyperthyroidism and ophthalmopathy. Turning to that study: TCR CDR3 underwent first-round RT-PCR with the HTBI primer set. Appearing also in blood were most of the thyroid clonotypes expanded above 0.001. Model output signaled ophthalmopathy a median around 5.9 months ahead of onset.

This TCR was sampled from a man in his forties with Graves disease. This chain uses TRBV20-1 with TRBJ2-1, with a possible D match to TRBD2 (6 bases). Material: peripheral blood mononuclear cells (PBMCs), obtained at new diagnosis, from a patient treated with antithyroid drugs. For the CDR3, the DNA is TGCAGTGCTAGAAATAGCTGGGAGGAGACCCAGTTCTTC. It encodes CSARNSWEETQFF.